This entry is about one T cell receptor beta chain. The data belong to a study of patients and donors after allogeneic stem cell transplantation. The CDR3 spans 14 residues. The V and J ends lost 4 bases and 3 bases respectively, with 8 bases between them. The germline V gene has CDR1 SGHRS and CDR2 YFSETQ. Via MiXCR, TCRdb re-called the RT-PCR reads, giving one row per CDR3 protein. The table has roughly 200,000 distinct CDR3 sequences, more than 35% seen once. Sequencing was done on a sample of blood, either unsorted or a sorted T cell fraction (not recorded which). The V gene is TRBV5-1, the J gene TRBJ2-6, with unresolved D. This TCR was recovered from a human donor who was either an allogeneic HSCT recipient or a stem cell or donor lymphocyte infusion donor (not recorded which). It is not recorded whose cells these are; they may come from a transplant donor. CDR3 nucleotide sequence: TGCGCCAGCAGCCCGAATTATGGGGCCAACGTCCTGACTTTC. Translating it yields CASSPNYGANVLTF.